The 28 T cell receptor beta chains reported below all come from one sample, sequenced in a study of cytomegalovirus exposure and HLA in healthy donors. The study ran its PCR with 60 Vbeta and 13 Jbeta primers. Only in-frame clones appear in the TCRdb table, and some are missing; sequencing was by immunoSEQ multiplex PCR. Of some 250,000 clones listed, roughly 80% are singletons. The sample comprised PBMCs. These receptors were obtained from a woman aged 40 to 50 in good health and CMV-seropositive.

The rearrangement uses TRBV30 and TRBJ2-5, with 7 positions matching TRBD2. The J segment lost 5 bases and the V segment lost 5 bases, leaving 11 bases of the junction unmatched. Germline V gene data show CDR1 as GTSNPN and CDR2 as SVGIG (reference sequence). The CDR3 loop spans 14 amino acids. CDR3 DNA: TGTGCCTGGGCTGGGGGAGGGTTTGAGGAGACCCAGTACTTC. It specifies CAWAGGGFEETQYF.

The chain links TRBV27 to TRBJ2-1; unclear D gene. In germline, CDR1 is MNHEY, CDR2 SMNVEV (reference sequence). The CDR3 consists of 13 residues. V was shortened by 2 bases and J by 4 bases, with 6 bases between the two germline ends. CDR3 sequence reads: CASSLSRYNEQFF. The CDR3, as DNA: TGTGCCAGCAGTTTAAGTCGGTACAATGAGCAGTTCTTC.

The chain links TRBV29-1 to TRBJ2-3; D remains unclear. The V end lost 4 bases, the J end lost 2 bases, and 7 bases lay between the germline ends. Looked up from germline, CDR1 is SQVTM and CDR2 is ANQGSEA. The CDR3 is 12 amino acids. This CDR3 reads CSVVPYTDTQYF. CDR3 DNA sequence: TGCAGCGTTGTTCCCTACACAGATACGCAGTATTTT.

This chain connects TRBV27 to TRBJ2-1; 10 bases match TRBD1. V was pared by 5 bases and J by 4 bases, with 8 bases of the junction left unmatched. The CDR3 contains 16 residues. The germline gives CDR1 MNHEY, CDR2 SMNVEV (reference sequence). CDR3 in DNA: TGTGCCAGCAGTCCATTGACAGGGGGCTTTTACAATGAGCAGTTCTTC. Its protein is CASSPLTGGFYNEQFF.

The chain combines TRBV9 with TRBJ2-1, with TRBD1 as a possible D gene (7 bases). The CDR3 consists of 16 residues. V lost 4 bases and J lost 1, with 15 bases in between. From germline, CDR1 is SGDLS and CDR2 YYNGEE. The CDR3 sequence is CASSSGGILSYNEQFF. The CDR3 nucleotides are TGTGCCAGCAGCTCAGGGGGGATATTGTCCTACAATGAGCAGTTCTTC.

This chain uses TRBV7-9 with TRBJ2-3, with D unclear. CDR1 SEHNR and CDR2 FQNEAQ come from the germline V gene (reference sequence). The CDR3 contains 15 residues. With 2 bases removed from V and 2 bases from J, the gap between germline ends came to 11 bases. In DNA, the CDR3 is TGTGCCAGCAGCTTATACGTCCGCTACACAGATACGCAGTATTTT. This encodes CASSLYVRYTDTQYF.

The chain joins TRBV28 to TRBJ2-5; D is perhaps TRBD2 (6 bases). Trimming pared 7 bases from V and 4 bases from J, leaving 16 bases between. The CDR3 totals 14 residues. CDR1 is MDHEN, CDR2 SYDVKM, per germline. CDR3 sequence reads: CASKWGEVGETQYF. The CDR3 nucleotides read TGTGCCAGCAAATGGGGGGAAGTGGGAGAGACCCAGTACTTC.

The chain combines TRBV18 with TRBJ1-2, with TRBD1 matching over 8 bases. Germline CDR1 KGHSH, CDR2 LQKENI. The CDR3 is 14 amino acids. V lost 5 bases to trimming and J lost 2 bases; unmatched junction nucleotides: 4. CDR3 protein: CASSSTGANYGYTF. Here the CDR3 DNA reads TGTGCCAGCTCATCGACAGGGGCCAACTATGGCTACACCTTC. Looking up the rest from reference TRBV18 and TRBJ1-2 gives the full variable domain: NAGVMQNPRHLVRRRGQEARLRCSPMKGHSHVYWYRQLPEEGLKFMVYLQKENIIDESGMPKERFSAEFPKEGPSILRIQQVVRGDSAAYFCASSSTGANYGYTFGSGTRLTVV.

This sequence joins TRBV2 and TRBJ2-1; 8 bases match TRBD1. This CDR3 has 16 amino acids. Germline V gene data show CDR1 as SNHLY and CDR2 as FYNNEI. V trimming: 0 bases; J trimming: 9 bases; junction bases outside the gene matches: 10. In DNA, the CDR3 is TGTGCCAGCAGTGAAGCGCGGACAGGGAAAAAGAGTGAGCAGTTCTTC. This encodes CASSEARTGKKSEQFF. The whole variable domain, filled in from reference TRBV2 and TRBJ2-1, reads EPEVTQTPSHQVTQMGQEVILRCVPISNHLYFYWYRQILGQKVEFLVSFYNNEISEKSEIFDDQFSVERPDGSNFTLKIRSTKLEDSAMYFCASSEARTGKKSEQFFGPGTRLTVL.

Written as DNA, the CDR3 is TGCGCCAGCAGCTTCCTTAGCGTCCAAGAGACCCAGTACTTC. This encodes CASSFLSVQETQYF. The chain combines TRBV5-1 with TRBJ2-5; D is perhaps TRBD2 (5 bases). Germline CDR1 is SGHRS and CDR2 is YFSETQ. This CDR3 is built from 14 residues. Between the trimmed V and J ends, which lost 2 bases and 1 base, there was a span of 9 bases.

This chain links TRBV30 with TRBJ2-7; TRBD1 agrees at 7 bases. Germline lookup yields CDR1 GTSNPN and CDR2 SVGIG (reference sequence). This CDR3 region has 15 residues. V was pared by 1 base and J by 3 bases, with 9 bases of the junction left unmatched. The CDR3 bases are TGTGCCTGGAGTGGAACCGGGGACAGTGTCTACGAGCAGTACTTC. The encoded protein is CAWSGTGDSVYEQYF.

A few counts support this clone. The rearrangement uses TRBV5-6 and TRBJ2-7; 8 bases align to TRBD1. The V gene's germline CDR1 is SGHDT and CDR2 YYEEEE. Trimming removed 5 bases from V and 3 bases from J; junction bases left unmatched: 7. The length of the CDR3 is 14 residues. The CDR3 DNA follows: TGTGCCAGCAGGATGACAGGGGAATACTACGAGCAGTACTTC. Encoded protein: CASRMTGEYYEQYF.

As to this clone: Within the sample, other DNA sequences also encode this same CDR3. The V call is TRBV30, the J call TRBJ1-5; 7 nucleotides align to TRBD1. The V segment lost 3 bases and the J segment 2 bases; nucleotides outside the gene matches: 1. Germline values: CDR1 GTSNPN, CDR2 SVGIG (reference sequence). CDR3 length: 13 amino acids. The CDR3 region is CAWSGQGNQPQHF. The CDR3 region has the DNA TGTGCCTGGAGCGGACAGGGCAATCAGCCCCAGCATTTT.

The table lists this clone with a count of one. The chain has TRBV9 and TRBJ2-5; TRBD2 matches at 11 bases. With V trimmed by 4 bases and J by 5 bases, 10 bases remained unmatched. Germline values: CDR1 SGDLS, CDR2 YYNGEE. This CDR3 is built from 16 residues. The CDR3, as DNA: TGTGCCAGCAGCATGCTTTTAGCGGGAGGGCCGGAGACCCAGTACTTC. It specifies CASSMLLAGGPETQYF.

The V call is TRBV30, the J call TRBJ1-4; 7 nucleotides match TRBD1. The germline V gene has CDR1 GTSNPN and CDR2 SVGIG (reference sequence). Germline trimming cut 2 bases from V and 3 bases from J; bases unmatched to any gene: 3. The CDR3 has 14 amino acids. The CDR3 nucleotides read TGTGCCTGGAGTCACAGGGGACCTAATGAAAAACTGTTTTTT. It codes for CAWSHRGPNEKLFF.

The chain is built from TRBV6-5 and TRBJ1-3, with 8 bases aligning to TRBD1. There are 14 residues in the CDR3. CDR1 is MNHEY and CDR2 is SVGAGI in the germline V gene. The V segment lost 4 bases and the J segment 4 bases; nucleotides outside the gene matches: 3. Here the CDR3 DNA reads TGTGCCAGCAGTTCCAGGGGGCCAGGAAACACCATATATTTT. Translating gives CASSSRGPGNTIYF.

This chain links TRBV29-1 with TRBJ1-3, with a weak D call TRBD1 (6 bases). Trimming shortened V by 6 bases and J by 2 bases, and 11 bases separated the two germline ends. The length of the CDR3 is 13 residues. Germline CDR1 and CDR2: SQVTM and ANQGSEA. CDR3 in amino acids: CSVRTVAGNTIYF. DNA for the CDR3: TGCAGCGTCCGGACAGTAGCTGGAAACACCATATATTTT.

The chain combines TRBV2 with TRBJ1-1, with D possibly matching TRBD1 (6 bases). CDR1 and CDR2 (germline): SNHLY, FYNNEI. V lost 6 bases and J lost 1, with 9 bases in between. CDR3 length: 13 residues. The CDR3 nucleotides read TGTGCCAGCAGGAAACAGGGGAACACTGAAGCTTTCTTT. Its protein product is CASRKQGNTEAFF.

This clone was counted a few times. The chain combines TRBV4-2 with TRBJ2-4; D possibly corresponds to TRBD2 (6 bases). This CDR3 has 15 amino acids. Trimming shortened V by 2 bases and J by 4 bases, and 12 bases separated the two germline ends. Germline CDR1 and CDR2: LGHNA and YNFKEQ. In nucleotides, the CDR3 is TGTGCCAGCAGCCAACGGGGACTGGTTAAAAACATTCAGTACTTC. Translated, it gives CASSQRGLVKNIQYF.

There are a few counts of this clone. This sequence joins TRBV25-1 and TRBJ2-7; 10 positions match TRBD1. V lost 2 bases to trimming and J lost 2 bases; unmatched junction nucleotides: 6. This CDR3 has 16 amino acids. Germline values: CDR1 MGHDK, CDR2 SYGVNS. CDR3 DNA sequence: TGTGCCAGCAGTGAAGCCGGGACAGGGGCCCCCTACGAGCAGTACTTC. It is translated as CASSEAGTGAPYEQYF.

The genes are TRBV2 and TRBJ2-3; tentative D call: TRBD2 (6 bases). Between the trimmed V and J ends, which lost 1 base and 0 bases, there was a span of 11 bases. Germline V lookup: CDR1 SNHLY, CDR2 FYNNEI. This CDR3 has 16 residues. The CDR3 sequence: CASSEVSGSSTDTQYF. CDR3 coding DNA: TGTGCCAGCAGTGAAGTTAGCGGTTCTAGCACAGATACGCAGTATTTT.

The V and J genes are TRBV4-3 and TRBJ1-2; tentatively, D is TRBD1 (5 bases). Germline-derived CDR1 and CDR2 are LGHNA and YSLEER. This CDR3 comprises 17 residues. Trimming pared 0 bases from V and 2 bases from J, leaving 16 bases between. This chain's CDR3 is CASSQDMRRGWNYGYTF. In nucleotides, the CDR3 is TGCGCCAGCAGCCAAGATATGAGGAGGGGATGGAACTATGGCTACACCTTC.

Concerning this clone itself: The conserved closing phenylalanine or tryptophan is absent in this CDR3, likely reflecting a read error. Because the CDR3's place on the DNA is in doubt, the DNA is left out and the CDR3 is given as listed by TCRdb. The V call is TRBV30, the J call TRBJ1-2. The CDR3 extends over 12 residues, inclusive of both ends. Germline CDR1 is GTSNPN and CDR2 is SVGIG (reference sequence). The CDR3 protein is CAWSPDLALLRI.

The chain is built from TRBV7-6 and TRBJ1-5; D call uncertain. The CDR3 is 13 amino acids. V was trimmed by 5 bases and J by 2 bases, leaving 7 bases between them. The germline gives CDR1 SGHVS, CDR2 FNYEAQ. The CDR3: CASSPGGNQPQHF. The CDR3 coding sequence is TGTGCCAGCAGCCCCGGGGGCAATCAGCCCCAGCATTTT.

This clone has a handful of counts. This chain uses TRBV12-5 with TRBJ2-7, with D possibly matching TRBD1 (6 bases). Germline CDR1 is LGHNT and CDR2 is FRNRAP. CDR3 length: 14 residues. Trimming cost V 1 base and J 6 bases, with 13 bases left between them. The CDR3, as DNA: TGTGCTAGTGGTTTGGGCCAGGGCAGGGGCGAGCAGTACTTC. This codes for CASGLGQGRGEQYF.

This clone was found a few times. The chain uses TRBV5-6 and TRBJ2-1; 7 nucleotides align to TRBD2. The V segment lost 0 bases and the J segment 5 bases; nucleotides outside the gene matches: 5. Germline V gene data show CDR1 as SGHDT and CDR2 as YYEEEE. This CDR3 contains 15 residues. The CDR3 bases are TGTGCCAGCAGCTTGGGGTTGACTAGCCACAATGAGCAGTTCTTC. Translated, it gives CASSLGLTSHNEQFF. Looking up the rest from reference TRBV5-6 and TRBJ2-1 gives the full variable domain: DAGVTQSPTHLIKTRGQQVTLRCSPKSGHDTVSWYQQALGQGPQFIFQYYEEEERQRGNFPDRFSGHQFPNYSSELNVNALLLGDSALYLCASSLGLTSHNEQFFGPGTRLTVL.

V is TRBV7-9 and J is TRBJ2-2; D remains unclear. The CDR3 contains 15 residues. Germline-derived CDR1 and CDR2 are SEHNR and FQNEAQ (reference sequence). V dropped 1 base and J dropped 4 bases, with 10 bases sitting between them. The CDR3 coding sequence is TGTGCCAGCAGCTTAGTGGCGCGGATCACCGGGGAGCTGTTTTTT. It translates to CASSLVARITGELFF.

This rearrangement joins TRBV7-2 to TRBJ2-1; 11 bases align to TRBD2. Germline CDR1 and CDR2: SGHTA and FQGNSA. After removal of 5 bases from V and 7 bases from J, the junction contained 10 bases not matched to a gene. The CDR3 is 16 amino acids. The CDR3 reads CASSIWLAGGPNEQFF. CDR3 in DNA: TGTGCCAGCAGCATTTGGCTAGCGGGAGGTCCAAATGAGCAGTTCTTC.